This note documents a single T cell receptor beta chain sequence. Its antigen remains unidentified. TCRdb recomputed calls from the reads with MiXCR, one row per CDR3 protein. Among around 340,000 distinct CDR3 sequences, almost 30% were seen once, and the ten largest hold around 18%. This sample stems from a study of T cell repertoires in cytomegalovirus infection. About the study: Researchers turned to recently identified HLA-C-restricted CMV epitopes as well as well-studied HLA-B-restricted ones. CMV infection together with matching HLA type was indicated by public TCR beta signatures.

Study results and caveats: Dominating the ex vivo response were HLA-C-restricted CMV-specific TCR beta clonotypes. People with CMV and the relevant HLA were identified by cumulative public TCR beta family frequency.

Germline trimming cut 8 bases from V and 1 base from J; bases unmatched to any gene: 11. This CDR3 contains 16 residues. Germline V lookup: CDR1 MNHGY, CDR2 SAAAGT. This chain joins TRBV6-8 and TRBJ2-5, with 9 bases identical to TRBD2. This receptor was identified in a human donor in good health (CMV status not recorded). Some clones in this sample may be carry-over from other donors' samples. Sequencing used cultured PBMCs, obtained from culture after CMV antigen stimulation. The CDR3 spells CASGRLGTSPQETQYF. In nucleotides, the CDR3 is TGTGCCAGCGGACGGCTCGGGACTAGCCCCCAAGAGACCCAGTACTTC.